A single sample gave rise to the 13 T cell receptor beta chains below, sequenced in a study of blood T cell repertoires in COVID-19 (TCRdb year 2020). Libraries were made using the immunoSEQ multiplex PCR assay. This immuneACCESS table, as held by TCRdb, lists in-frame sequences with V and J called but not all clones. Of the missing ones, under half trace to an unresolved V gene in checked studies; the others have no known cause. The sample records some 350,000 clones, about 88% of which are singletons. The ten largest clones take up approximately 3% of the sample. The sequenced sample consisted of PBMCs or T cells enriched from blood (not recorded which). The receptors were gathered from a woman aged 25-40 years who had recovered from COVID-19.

CDR3 protein: CASSDGTEVEAFF. The DNA for the CDR3 is TGCGCCAGCAGTGATGGGACAGAAGTTGAAGCTTTCTTT. The V and J genes are TRBV10-1 and TRBJ1-1, with 7 bases matching TRBD1. V was pared by 3 bases and J by 7 bases, with 5 bases of the junction left unmatched. The CDR3 has 13 residues. Looked up from germline, CDR1 is WNHNN and CDR2 is SYGVQD (reference sequence).

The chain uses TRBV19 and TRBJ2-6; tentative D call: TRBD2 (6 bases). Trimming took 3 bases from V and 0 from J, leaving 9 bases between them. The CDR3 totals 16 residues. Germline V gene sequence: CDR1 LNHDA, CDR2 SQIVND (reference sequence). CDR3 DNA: TGTGCCAGTAGTATCGGCGGGGTCTCTGGGGCCAACGTCCTGACTTTC. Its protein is CASSIGGVSGANVLTF. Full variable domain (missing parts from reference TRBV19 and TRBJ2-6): DGGITQSPKYLFRKEGQNVTLSCEQNLNHDAMYWYRQDPGQGLRLIYYSQIVNDFQKGDIAEGYSVSREKKESFPLTVTSAQKNPTAFYLCASSIGGVSGANVLTFGAGSRLTVL.

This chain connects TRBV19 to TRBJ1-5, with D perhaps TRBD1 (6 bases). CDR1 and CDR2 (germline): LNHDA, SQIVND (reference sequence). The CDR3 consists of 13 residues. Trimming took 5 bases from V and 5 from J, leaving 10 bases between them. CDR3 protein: CASSRQDYQPQHF. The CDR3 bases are TGTGCCAGTAGTCGACAGGACTATCAGCCCCAGCATTTT.

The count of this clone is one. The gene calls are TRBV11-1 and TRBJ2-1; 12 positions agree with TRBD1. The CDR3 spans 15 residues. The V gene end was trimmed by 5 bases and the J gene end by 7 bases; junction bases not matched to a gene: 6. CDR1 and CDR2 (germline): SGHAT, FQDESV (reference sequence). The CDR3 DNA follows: TGTGCCAGCAGCCCGGGACAGGGGGCTTGGAATGAGCAGTTCTTC. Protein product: CASSPGQGAWNEQFF.

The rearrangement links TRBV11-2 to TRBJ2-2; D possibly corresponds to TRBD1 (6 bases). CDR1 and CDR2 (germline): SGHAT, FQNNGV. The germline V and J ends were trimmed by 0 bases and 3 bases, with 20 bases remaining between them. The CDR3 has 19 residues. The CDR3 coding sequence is TGTGCCAGCAGCTTAGATCGAGGGCCGGGCAGGGGATACACCGGGGAGCTGTTTTTT. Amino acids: CASSLDRGPGRGYTGELFF.

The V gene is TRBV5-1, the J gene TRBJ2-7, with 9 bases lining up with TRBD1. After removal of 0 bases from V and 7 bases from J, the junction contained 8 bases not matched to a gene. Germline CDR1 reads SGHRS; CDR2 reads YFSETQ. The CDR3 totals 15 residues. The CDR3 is CASSLGPGQGVEQYF. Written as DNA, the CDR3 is TGCGCCAGCAGCTTGGGGCCGGGACAGGGAGTGGAGCAGTACTTC.

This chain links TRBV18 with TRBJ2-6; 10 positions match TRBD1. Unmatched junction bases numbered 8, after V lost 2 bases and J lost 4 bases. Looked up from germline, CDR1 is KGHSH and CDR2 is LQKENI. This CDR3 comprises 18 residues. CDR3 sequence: CASSPAQDRGYGANVLTF. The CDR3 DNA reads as TGTGCCAGCTCACCAGCCCAGGACAGGGGGTACGGGGCCAACGTCCTGACTTTC.

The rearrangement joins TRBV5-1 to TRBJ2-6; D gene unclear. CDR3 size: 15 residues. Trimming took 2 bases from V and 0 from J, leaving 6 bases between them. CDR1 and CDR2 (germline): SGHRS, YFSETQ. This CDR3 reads CASSFRPSGANVLTF. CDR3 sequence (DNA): TGCGCCAGCAGCTTCAGGCCCTCTGGGGCCAACGTCCTGACTTTC. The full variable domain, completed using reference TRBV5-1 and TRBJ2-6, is KAGVTQTPRYLIKTRGQQVTLSCSPISGHRSVSWYQQTPGQGLQFLFEYFSETQRNKGNFPGRFSGRQFSNSRSEMNVSTLELGDSALYLCASSFRPSGANVLTFGAGSRLTVL.

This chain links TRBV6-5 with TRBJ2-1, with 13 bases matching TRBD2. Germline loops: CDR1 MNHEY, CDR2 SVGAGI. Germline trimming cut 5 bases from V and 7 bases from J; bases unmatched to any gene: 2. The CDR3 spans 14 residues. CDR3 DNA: TGTGCCAGCAGTCGGACTAGCGGGGGAAATGAGCAGTTCTTC. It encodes CASSRTSGGNEQFF.

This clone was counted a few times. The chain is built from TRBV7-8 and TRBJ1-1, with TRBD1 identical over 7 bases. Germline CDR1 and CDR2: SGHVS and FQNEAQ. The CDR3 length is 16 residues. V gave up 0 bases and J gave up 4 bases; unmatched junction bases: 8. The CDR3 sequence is CASSLARTGLGTEAFF. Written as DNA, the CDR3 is TGTGCCAGCAGCTTAGCAAGGACAGGCTTGGGCACTGAAGCTTTCTTT.

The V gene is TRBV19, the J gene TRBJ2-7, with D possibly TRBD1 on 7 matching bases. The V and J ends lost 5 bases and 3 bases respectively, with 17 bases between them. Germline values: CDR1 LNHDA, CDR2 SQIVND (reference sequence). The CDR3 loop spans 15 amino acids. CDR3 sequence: CASSYTGGGFYEQYF. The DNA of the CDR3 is TGTGCCAGTAGTTATACAGGAGGGGGCTTCTACGAGCAGTACTTC. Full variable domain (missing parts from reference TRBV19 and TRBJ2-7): DGGITQSPKYLFRKEGQNVTLSCEQNLNHDAMYWYRQDPGQGLRLIYYSQIVNDFQKGDIAEGYSVSREKKESFPLTVTSAQKNPTAFYLCASSYTGGGFYEQYFGPGTRLTVT.

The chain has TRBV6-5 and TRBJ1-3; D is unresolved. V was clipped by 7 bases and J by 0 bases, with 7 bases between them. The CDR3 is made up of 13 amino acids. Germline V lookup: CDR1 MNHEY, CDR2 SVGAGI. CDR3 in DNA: TGTGCCAGCATTGGACTCTCTGGAAACACCATATATTTT. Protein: CASIGLSGNTIYF.

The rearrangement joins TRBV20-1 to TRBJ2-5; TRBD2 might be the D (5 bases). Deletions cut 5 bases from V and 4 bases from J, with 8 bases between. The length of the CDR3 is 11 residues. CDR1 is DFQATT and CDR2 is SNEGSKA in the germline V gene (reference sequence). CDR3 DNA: TGCAGTGCTCAGGCGGGAGAGACCCAGTACTTC. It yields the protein CSAQAGETQYF.